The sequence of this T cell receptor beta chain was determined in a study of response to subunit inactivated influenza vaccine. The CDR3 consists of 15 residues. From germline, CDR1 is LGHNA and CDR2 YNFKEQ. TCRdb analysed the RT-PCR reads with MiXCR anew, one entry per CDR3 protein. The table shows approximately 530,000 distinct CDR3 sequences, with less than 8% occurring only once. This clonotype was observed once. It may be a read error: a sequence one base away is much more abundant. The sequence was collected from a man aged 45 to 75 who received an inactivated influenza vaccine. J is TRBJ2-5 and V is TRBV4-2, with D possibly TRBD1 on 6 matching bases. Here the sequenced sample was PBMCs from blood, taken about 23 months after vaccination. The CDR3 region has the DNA TGTGCCGGCAGCCAAGGTTGGGACAACCAAGAGACCCAGTACTTC. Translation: CAGSQGWDNQETQYF.